This is a list of T cell receptor beta chains from one sample in a study of beta chain features in type 1 diabetes. Generated by immunoSEQ multiplex PCR, the TCRdb table keeps only in-frame clones and is missing some. The table lists a few hundred thousand clones, 25% to 30% of them singletons. Specimen: central memory CD4+ T cells from blood. These receptors came from a man aged 25-40 years in good health. CDR3s include the opening cysteine and the closing phenylalanine or tryptophan. D genes are given only for firm matches. Size values are once, few and many counts, or a class for expanded clones, and some rows have none.

D | J | length | size | V | DNA | CDR3
TRBD1 | TRBJ1-2 | 12 | - | TRBV29-1 | TGCAGCGTTGACAGGGGGCTTTATGGCTACACCTTC | CSVDRGLYGYTF
TRBD2 | TRBJ2-1 | 15 | - | TRBV2 | TGTGCCAGCAGAGCCGGACTAGCGGGAGGTGGTGAGCAGTTCTTC | CASRAGLAGGGEQFF
- | TRBJ2-1 | 13 | - | TRBV9 | TGTGCCAGCAGCGTTGACCCCTCCCATGTAAGGTTCTTC | CASSVDPSHVRFF
- | TRBJ1-1 | 14 | - | TRBV25-1 | TGTGCCAGCATTCTCTCGGGCCACGGCACTGAAGCTTTCTTT | CASILSGHGTEAFF
- | TRBJ2-3 | 16 | - | TRBV11-2 | TGTGCCAGCAGCCCACTGCGAGAGACTAGCACAGATACGCAGTATTTT | CASSPLRETSTDTQYF
- | TRBJ1-1 | 15 | few | TRBV21-1 | TGTGCCAGCAGCAAGACAGGTTGCGCAAACACTGAAGCTTTCTTT | CASSKTGCANTEAFF
- | TRBJ1-2 | 16 | few | TRBV18 | TGTGCCAGCTCACCCAACCGGGGAGGAACAGTCTATGGCTACACCTTC | CASSPNRGGTVYGYTF
TRBD2 | TRBJ2-3 | 14 | - | TRBV9 | TGTGCCAGCGATAGCGGGACTAAAGGAGATACGCAGTATTTT | CASDSGTKGDTQYF
TRBD1 | TRBJ1-6 | 15 | - | TRBV5-1 | TGCGCCAGCAGCGAGGGACAGGGGACAAGTTCACCCCTCCACTTT | CASSEGQGTSSPLHF
- | TRBJ2-3 | 16 | - | TRBV7-2 | TGTGCCAGCAGCTTAACCCCACGTCCAAGCACAGATACGCAGTATTTT | CASSLTPRPSTDTQYF
- | TRBJ2-7 | 13 | - | TRBV6-5 | TGTGCCAGCAGCGGACAGAGCTCCTACGAGCAGTACTTC | CASSGQSSYEQYF
- | TRBJ1-1 | 13 | few | TRBV10-3 | TGTGCCATCAGTGAAGCAGCGAACACTGAAGCTTTCTTT | CAISEAANTEAFF
TRBD1 | TRBJ1-5 | 13 | - | TRBV7-2 | TGTGCCAGCAGCCGACAGGGGAGCCAGCCCCAGCATTTT | CASSRQGSQPQHF
- | TRBJ2-7 | 14 | - | TRBV9 | TGTGCCAGCAGCGCCGGGGAGGCGCGGTCCGAGCAGTACTTC | CASSAGEARSEQYF
- | TRBJ2-3 | 17 | - | TRBV18 | TGTGCCAGCTCACCCGGCCCGGGTAGGGGTGGCACAGATACGCAGTATTTT | CASSPGPGRGGTDTQYF
TRBD1 | TRBJ1-2 | 13 | few | TRBV29-1 | TGCAGCGTTAACCACAGGGGAGCCTATGGCTACACCTTC | CSVNHRGAYGYTF
- | TRBJ2-3 | 13 | few | TRBV6-6 | TGTGCCAGCAGTTACTCGGAAATTGATACGCAGTATTTT | CASSYSEIDTQYF
- | TRBJ2-6 | 15 | - | TRBV6-5 | TGTGCCAGCAGTTACGGTCACCGCGGGGCCAACGTCCTGACTTTC | CASSYGHRGANVLTF